The source of this TCR beta chain is a study of cytomegalovirus exposure and HLA in healthy donors. Notes on the study in general: Reports showed the classifier diagnosing cytomegalovirus status with high specificity and sensitivity.

J was trimmed by 3 bases and V by 7 bases; bases with no gene match: 12. CDR1 SGHTA and CDR2 FQGNSA come from the germline V gene. The CDR3 extends over 15 amino acids. Comment on this clone: Its target is unknown.

TCRdb's table, derived via immunoSEQ multiplex PCR, lists solely in-frame clones and lacks some. The sample records some 100,000 clones, approximately 91% being singletons. This TCR was sampled from a woman younger than 30 in good health and CMV-seronegative. Sequencing input: PBMCs. The chain is built from TRBV7-2 and TRBJ2-7; 7 bases are a match to TRBD1. This CDR3 is CASTLGMTGNYEQYF. As DNA, the CDR3 is TGTGCCAGCACCCTAGGGATGACAGGGAACTACGAGCAGTACTTC. The full variable domain, with the rest looked up from reference TRBV7-2 and TRBJ2-7, is GAGVSQSPSNKVTEKGKDVELRCDPISGHTALYWYRQSLGQGLEFLIYFQGNSAPDKSGLPSDRFSAERTGGSVSTLTIQRTQQEDSAVYLCASTLGMTGNYEQYFGPGTRLTVT.